This T cell receptor beta chain was observed in a study of blood T cell repertoires in COVID-19. This study enrolled people aged roughly 18 to 100 from under 25 US geographic areas. Participant reports of clinical history set cohort assignment. Original handling: Estimates of nucleated cell counts were drawn from the amplification of reference gene primers. Only in-frame clones appear in the TCRdb table, and some are missing; sequencing was by immunoSEQ multiplex PCR. That table supplies the V and J calls and clone size; D and trimming were determined from the DNA. Here the sample spans 200,000 to 250,000 clones, about 88% being singletons. This CDR3 has 13 residues. Trimming removed 5 bases at V and 4 bases at J, with 12 bases between. CDR1 and CDR2 (germline): SGHAT, FQNNGV.

The specimen was PBMCs or T cells enriched from blood (not recorded which). The V and J genes are TRBV11-2 and TRBJ2-7, with D perhaps matching TRBD2 (6 bases). The receptor was derived from a woman aged 30 to 39 who had been exposed to COVID-19. CDR3 bases: TGTGCCAGCAGCCGCCGGGAGAATTACGAGCAGTACTTC. Translating gives CASSRRENYEQYF.